This TCR beta chain was retrieved from a study of blood T cells in healthy people across ages. Study observations and caveats: Unsorted PBMCs blocked a conclusive comparison of naive and antigen-experienced cells. Naive CD4+ cells and diversity were both higher in long-lived donors than in aged donors.

A few counts support this clonotype. Its specificity is not known. A J-beta primer mix and a sample-barcoded 5' primer were used in a second PCR of roughly 6 to 12 cycles. Each cDNA molecule was tagged by a template-switch adaptor that had 12 random nucleotides. Each of the samples gave a minimum of 2.5 million paired-end reads that contained CDR3. In TCRdb, the 5' RACE reads were re-called with MiXCR into one record per CDR3 protein. This table holds about 580,000 distinct CDR3 sequences, 47% found once. Per germline, CDR1 SGHVS and CDR2 FQNEAQ. Trimming at V came to 4 bases and at J to 4 bases, leaving 12 bases not matched to a gene. The CDR3 spans 16 residues.

Specimen: blood. The chain has TRBV7-8 and TRBJ1-2; 7 bases match TRBD1. The sequence came from a man older than 75 in good health. The CDR3 coding sequence is TGTGCCAGCAGCTCTCAACAGGGGATGAGGGGCTATGGCTACACCTTC. It translates to CASSSQQGMRGYGYTF.